These 3 T cell receptor beta chains were sequenced from one sample in a study of beta chain features in type 1 diabetes. The isolated RNA, all of it, was reverse transcribed, so expressed TCRB transcripts were what got sequenced. Sequenced by immunoSEQ multiplex PCR; TCRdb stores in-frame clones only, minus some. The sample records 350,000 to 450,000 clones, roughly 16% being singletons. Source material: naive CD4+ T cells from blood. The receptors shown here come from a woman between 18 and 29 years old in good health.

The V and J genes are TRBV30 and TRBJ1-4, with D possibly being TRBD1 (5 bases). Trimming took off 4 bases at V and 0 bases at J, with 15 bases between the two ends. CDR1 GTSNPN and CDR2 SVGIG come from the germline V gene (reference sequence). This CDR3 region has 16 residues. The DNA of the CDR3 is TGTGCCTGGAACAGCTGGACACAGGCAACTAATGAAAAACTGTTTTTT. It specifies CAWNSWTQATNEKLFF.

In this sample, this clone turned up a few times. The gene calls are TRBV5-6 and TRBJ2-3, with D uncertain. The CDR3 runs to 11 residues. CDR1 is SGHDT, CDR2 YYEEEE, per germline. Trimming left V 1 base short and J 6 bases short, with 3 bases between. The CDR3 loop reads CASSLSDTQYF. The CDR3 DNA is TGTGCCAGCAGCTTGTCGGATACGCAGTATTTT.

This clone has only one observation. The rearrangement links TRBV7-9 to TRBJ2-5, with TRBD1 matching over 7 bases. Trimming cost V 3 bases and J 4 bases; bases outside gene matches: 5. The germline V gene encodes CDR1 SEHNR and CDR2 FQNEAQ (reference sequence). This CDR3 is built from 14 residues. CDR3 loop: CASSFVKGAETQYF. DNA of the CDR3: TGTGCCAGCAGCTTCGTCAAGGGGGCAGAGACCCAGTACTTC.